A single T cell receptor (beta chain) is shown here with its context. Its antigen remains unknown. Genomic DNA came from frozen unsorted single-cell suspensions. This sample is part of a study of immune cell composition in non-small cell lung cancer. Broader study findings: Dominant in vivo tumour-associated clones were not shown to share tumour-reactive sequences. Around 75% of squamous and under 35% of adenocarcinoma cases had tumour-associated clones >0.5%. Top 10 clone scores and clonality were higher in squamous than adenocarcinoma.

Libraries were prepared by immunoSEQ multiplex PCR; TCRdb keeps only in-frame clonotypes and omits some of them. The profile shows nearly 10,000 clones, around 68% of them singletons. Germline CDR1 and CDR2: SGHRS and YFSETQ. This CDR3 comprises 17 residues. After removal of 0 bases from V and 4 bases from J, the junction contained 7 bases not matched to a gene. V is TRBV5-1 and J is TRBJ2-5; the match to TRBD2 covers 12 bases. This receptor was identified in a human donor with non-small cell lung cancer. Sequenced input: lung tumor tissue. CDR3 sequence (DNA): TGCGCCAGCAGCTTGGGACTAGCGGGGGCCATGGGAGAGACCCAGTACTTC. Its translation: CASSLGLAGAMGETQYF. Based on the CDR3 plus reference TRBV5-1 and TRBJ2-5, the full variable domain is KAGVTQTPRYLIKTRGQQVTLSCSPISGHRSVSWYQQTPGQGLQFLFEYFSETQRNKGNFPGRFSGRQFSNSRSEMNVSTLELGDSALYLCASSLGLAGAMGETQYFGPGTRLLVL.